This T cell receptor beta chain was identified in a study of cytomegalovirus exposure and HLA in healthy donors. Turning to the study itself: Early on, a data release was issued that held 80 million to 90 million unique TCRs from HLA-typed donors.

This clone was found a few times. Primers for the PCR totalled 60 Vbeta and 13 Jbeta. TCRdb's table, derived via immunoSEQ multiplex PCR, lists solely in-frame clones and lacks some. The sample has 150,000 to 250,000 clones; approximately 85% are singletons. The V end was cut by 4 bases, the J end by 1 base, with 10 bases between. The CDR3 runs 14 residues. The germline V gene has CDR1 SGHNT and CDR2 YENEEA. This TCR derives from a girl aged 5-17 years in good health and CMV-seropositive. The chain combines TRBV11-3 with TRBJ1-1; D is unresolved. Material: PBMCs. The CDR3 DNA reads TGTGCCAGCAGCTCCCTCCTAGGGAACACTGAAGCTTTCTTT. It codes for CASSSLLGNTEAFF.